The 31 T cell receptor beta chains listed next were all sequenced from one sample in a study of T-cell memory formation after mild COVID-19. TCRdb redid the calling of the 5' RACE reads with MiXCR, one entry per CDR3 protein. Of fewer than 350,000 distinct CDR3 sequences in the sample, 15% to 20% were seen once. The specimen sequenced was PBMCs or a T cell subset sorted from them (not recorded which). The receptors were gathered from a man aged 18 to 35 who had mild COVID-19 (a few samples of this study predate the infection). Cell type and time point are not known.

This clonotype turned up a few times. The CDR3, as DNA: TGTGCCAGCAGTCTGAGGTATACAGATACGCAGTATTTT. Translation gives CASSLRYTDTQYF. The J gene is TRBJ2-3, the V gene TRBV5-8; D ambiguous. This CDR3 is 13 amino acids long. Trimming pared 5 bases from V and 3 bases from J, leaving 10 bases between. Looked up from germline, CDR1 is SGHTS and CDR2 is YDEGEE.

This clonotype was found a few times. The J gene is TRBJ2-3, the V gene TRBV4-2, with a weak D call TRBD2 (7 bases). V dropped 1 base and J dropped 4 bases, with 15 bases sitting between them. CDR3 length: 16 residues. CDR1 and CDR2 (germline): LGHNA, YNFKEQ. CDR3 residues: CASSQALGGAPDTQYF. DNA for the CDR3: TGTGCCAGCAGCCAAGCCCTAGGGGGGGCCCCAGATACGCAGTATTTT.

The table lists this clonotype with many counts. The rearrangement uses TRBV5-4 and TRBJ2-3, with unresolved D. CDR3 length: 15 residues. Germline CDR1 SGHNT, CDR2 YYREEE (reference sequence). V shed 0 bases and J shed 5 bases, with 13 bases lying between them. CDR3 sequence: CASSLAMRWGDTQYF. CDR3 nucleotide sequence: TGTGCCAGCAGCTTGGCCATGAGGTGGGGAGATACGCAGTATTTT.

This chain links TRBV7-9 with TRBJ2-3, with 8 positions matching TRBD2. V lost 5 bases to trimming and J lost 2 bases; unmatched junction nucleotides: 6. The CDR3 is 15 residues long. CDR1 SEHNR and CDR2 FQNEAQ come from the germline V gene (reference sequence). CDR3 region: CASSQSGGFTDTQYF. DNA of the CDR3: TGTGCCAGCAGCCAGAGCGGGGGTTTCACAGATACGCAGTATTTT.

This clonotype was recorded many times. The chain combines TRBV7-2 with TRBJ1-1, with D perhaps matching TRBD1 (5 bases). From germline, CDR1 is SGHTA and CDR2 FQGNSA. The CDR3 spans 14 residues. Between the trimmed V and J ends, which lost 5 bases and 1 base, there was a span of 11 bases. Written as DNA, the CDR3 is TGTGCCAGCAGCCGACAGAGGTCGAACACTGAAGCTTTCTTT. Translation: CASSRQRSNTEAFF.

This clonotype was seen only a few times. V usage is TRBV5-1 and J usage is TRBJ2-7, with 9 bases that match TRBD2. The CDR3 runs 13 residues. J lost 5 bases, V lost 6 bases, and 6 bases had no gene match. Germline V CDR1 and CDR2: SGHRS, YFSETQ. The CDR3, as DNA: TGCGCCAGCAAGGCTAGCGGGGAAAACGAGCAGTACTTC. Protein product: CASKASGENEQYF.

This clonotype was found a few times. The CDR3 DNA follows: TGTGCCAGCAGTCATAGCGGGGGGCTCACAGATACGCAGTATTTT. It codes for CASSHSGGLTDTQYF. This chain links TRBV9 with TRBJ2-3; 10 positions match TRBD2. Per germline, CDR1 SGDLS and CDR2 YYNGEE. The CDR3 length is 15 residues. V dropped 5 bases and J dropped 2; count of bases not matched to a gene: 5.

This clonotype appeared a few times. V usage is TRBV4-3 and J usage is TRBJ1-2; weak D call: TRBD1 (5 bases). Germline-derived CDR1 and CDR2 are LGHNA and YSLEER. With 1 base removed from V and 7 bases from J, the gap between germline ends came to 13 bases. CDR3 length: 14 residues. CDR3 sequence: CASSQAMGERGYTF. The CDR3 region has the DNA TGCGCCAGCAGCCAAGCGATGGGGGAACGTGGCTACACCTTC.

This clonotype was seen only a few times. V and J are TRBV18 and TRBJ2-7, with D maybe TRBD1 (5 bases). This CDR3 has 14 amino acids. Germline loops: CDR1 KGHSH, CDR2 LQKENI. V lost 3 bases and J lost 0, with 9 bases in between. The CDR3 bases are TGTGCCAGCTCACCGGGGCACTTCTCCTACGAGCAGTACGTC. The encoded protein is CASSPGHFSYEQYV.

This chain links TRBV27 with TRBJ1-5, with D perhaps TRBD1 (5 bases). Germline CDR1 reads MNHEY; CDR2 reads SMNVEV (reference sequence). The CDR3 sequence is 13 residues long. V gave up 4 bases and J gave up 6 bases, with 10 bases separating them. The CDR3 reads CASSYKGIQPQHF. In nucleotides, the CDR3 is TGTGCCAGCAGTTACAAGGGGATTCAGCCCCAGCATTTT.

CDR3: CASSQGFGGRGDEQFF. The CDR3 DNA reads TGTGCCAGCAGCCAAGGATTTGGCGGGAGGGGAGATGAGCAGTTCTTC. J is TRBJ2-1 and V is TRBV4-2; TRBD2 agrees at 9 bases. V dropped 1 base and J dropped 8; count of bases not matched to a gene: 9. Germline CDR1 is LGHNA and CDR2 is YNFKEQ. This CDR3 is built from 16 residues.

This clonotype was found a few times. This chain connects TRBV4-3 to TRBJ2-2; D is possibly TRBD1 (5 bases). V shed 4 bases and J shed 7 bases, with 19 bases lying between them. The CDR3 is 16 residues long. The germline CDR1 and CDR2 sequences are LGHNA and YSLEER. CDR3 loop: CASSPRPGFGDGELFF. The CDR3, as DNA: TGCGCCAGCAGCCCGCGGCCAGGGTTTGGCGACGGGGAGCTGTTTTTT.

The CDR3 nucleotides read TGTGCCAGCAGTTTAACTGGGGCGGTGCAGTTCTTC. Its translation is CASSLTGAVQFF. This sequence joins TRBV28 and TRBJ2-1; D may be TRBD1 (5 bases). V was shortened by 2 bases and J by 12 bases, with 11 bases between the two germline ends. Germline values: CDR1 MDHEN, CDR2 SYDVKM. The CDR3 totals 12 residues.

The chain carries TRBV10-3 and TRBJ1-2; D ambiguous. Trimming stripped 2 bases from V and 2 bases from J, with 6 bases between. This CDR3 comprises 13 residues. Germline-derived CDR1 and CDR2 are ENHRY and SYGVKD. The CDR3 here is CAISESRNYGYTF. In nucleotides, the CDR3 is TGTGCCATCAGTGAGAGTAGAAACTATGGCTACACCTTC.

This clonotype was observed a handful of times. The chain couples TRBV12-3 or TRBV12-4 to TRBJ1-4; no reliable D call. V lost 6 bases and J lost 2, with 13 bases in between. The CDR3 consists of 15 residues. CDR3 bases: TGTGCCAGCAGCGCCCGACTGTTTACTAATGAAAAACTGTTTTTT. Amino acids: CASSARLFTNEKLFF.

The chain employs TRBV20-1 and TRBJ1-5; TRBD1 might be the D (6 bases). This CDR3 has 15 amino acids. In germline, CDR1 is DFQATT, CDR2 SNEGSKA (reference sequence). The germline V and J ends were trimmed by 2 bases and 8 bases, with 19 bases remaining between them. The chain's CDR3 is CSARTLGQSGKPQHF. As DNA, the CDR3 is TGCAGTGCTAGAACCCTAGGACAGTCTGGGAAGCCCCAGCATTTT.

The chain joins TRBV24-1 to TRBJ1-1; maybe TRBD1 (6 bases). With 4 bases removed from V and 5 bases from J, the gap between germline ends came to 13 bases. CDR1 and CDR2 from the germline V gene are KGHDR and SFDVKD. This CDR3 is 14 amino acids long. The CDR3 protein is CATSDNTGYTEAFF. The CDR3 coding sequence is TGTGCCACCAGTGACAACACAGGGTATACTGAAGCTTTCTTT.

This clonotype was seen more than once but under ten times. The chain combines TRBV4-1 with TRBJ1-3; D is undetermined. The length of the CDR3 is 17 residues. Germline loops: CDR1 MGHRA, CDR2 YSYEKL. Trimming stripped 3 bases from V and 0 bases from J, with 15 bases between. The CDR3 protein is CASSHGLPESSGNTIYF. The CDR3, as DNA: TGCGCCAGCAGCCACGGGCTGCCCGAGAGCTCTGGAAACACCATATATTTT.

This clonotype has only one observation. V is TRBV7-2 and J is TRBJ1-1, with no clear D. Germline lookup yields CDR1 SGHTA and CDR2 FQGNSA. The CDR3 has 11 amino acids. V lost 6 bases and J lost 8, with 10 bases in between. This chain's CDR3 is CASSRWEEAFF. For the CDR3, the DNA is TGTGCCAGCAGTAGGTGGGAGGAAGCTTTCTTT.

The chain links TRBV3-1 to TRBJ2-5; D is possibly TRBD2 (6 bases). The CDR3 covers 13 residues. Germline CDR1 reads LGHDT; CDR2 reads YNNKEL (reference sequence). The V and J ends lost 5 bases and 6 bases respectively, with 13 bases between them. For the CDR3, the DNA is TGTGCCAGCAGCTCGCTAGCGAGCCAGACCCAGTACTTC. This codes for CASSSLASQTQYF.

This chain connects TRBV4-1 to TRBJ2-3; 9 nucleotides agree with TRBD2. CDR1 and CDR2 from the germline V gene are MGHRA and YSYEKL. The CDR3 loop spans 16 amino acids. With 6 bases clipped from V and 4 bases from J, the junction kept 11 bases outside the gene matches. CDR3 DNA sequence: TGCGCCAGCAGATGGCTTGGCGGGGGGGCCGCAGATACGCAGTATTTT. Its protein product is CASRWLGGGAADTQYF.

This clonotype has only a few counts. The chain uses TRBV27 and TRBJ1-5, with D unresolved. The CDR3 runs 15 residues. The V end lost 7 bases, the J end lost 2 bases, and 15 bases lay between the germline ends. Germline CDR1 MNHEY, CDR2 SMNVEV (reference sequence). The CDR3 DNA reads as TGTGCCAGCACCACTGGCTACGGTCGCAATCAGCCCCAGCATTTT. Translation: CASTTGYGRNQPQHF.

This chain links TRBV7-2 with TRBJ1-1; tentative D call: TRBD1 (5 bases). Germline CDR1 reads SGHTA; CDR2 reads FQGNSA. Trimming removed 3 bases from V and 0 bases from J, with 17 bases in between. The CDR3 totals 17 residues. CDR3 loop: CASSFGGTATMNTEAFF. DNA of the CDR3: TGTGCCAGCAGCTTCGGTGGGACGGCGACAATGAACACTGAAGCTTTCTTT. Together with reference TRBV7-2 and TRBJ1-1, the CDR3 gives the full variable domain: GAGVSQSPSNKVTEKGKDVELRCDPISGHTALYWYRQSLGQGLEFLIYFQGNSAPDKSGLPSDRFSAERTGGSVSTLTIQRTQQEDSAVYLCASSFGGTATMNTEAFFGQGTRLTVV.

In this sample, this clonotype turned up many times. This chain links TRBV18 with TRBJ2-3; D is unresolved. The V gene's germline CDR1 is KGHSH and CDR2 LQKENI. The CDR3 has 12 residues. V was cut by 3 bases and J by 3 bases, with 4 bases left in between. The CDR3: CASSPETDTQYF. The CDR3 DNA reads as TGTGCCAGCTCACCGGAAACAGATACGCAGTATTTT.

This clonotype came up a few times. V and J are TRBV7-2 and TRBJ2-7, with unresolved D. The germline gives CDR1 SGHTA, CDR2 FQGNSA. The CDR3 contains 13 residues. V lost 5 bases and J 3 bases, leaving 11 bases between the germline ends. Here the CDR3 reads CASSVLPRYEQYV. The CDR3 DNA is TGTGCCAGCAGCGTCCTTCCGCGCTACGAGCAGTACGTC.

The J gene is TRBJ2-3, the V gene TRBV5-1; unclear D gene. This CDR3 spans 16 amino acids. With 4 bases removed from V and 0 bases from J, the gap between germline ends came to 15 bases. Germline lookup yields CDR1 SGHRS and CDR2 YFSETQ. The CDR3 DNA is TGCGCCAGCAGCGCGTGGTGGGATCCAAGCACAGATACGCAGTATTTT. This sequence encodes CASSAWWDPSTDTQYF.

CDR3 nucleotides: TGTGCCAGCAGGACCCCCGGGGCGAACACTGAAGCTTTCTTT. It is translated as CASRTPGANTEAFF. The chain combines TRBV6-5 with TRBJ1-1; TRBD1 might be the D (5 bases). The CDR3 sequence is 14 residues long. Germline loops: CDR1 MNHEY, CDR2 SVGAGI. V gave up 6 bases and J gave up 1 base, with 12 bases separating them.

This clonotype was observed a few times. This chain connects TRBV9 to TRBJ2-2; tentatively, D is TRBD1 (6 bases). Trimming left V 3 bases short and J 3 bases short, with 12 bases between. From germline, CDR1 is SGDLS and CDR2 YYNGEE. The CDR3 is made up of 15 amino acids. The CDR3 DNA reads as TGTGCCAGCAGCGAACAGGGCATTGACACCGGGGAGCTGTTTTTT. This codes for CASSEQGIDTGELFF.

This chain uses TRBV7-2 with TRBJ2-1; possibly TRBD2 for D (6 bases). Germline-derived CDR1 and CDR2 are SGHTA and FQGNSA. The CDR3 is 15 residues long. V was cut by 1 base and J by 10 bases, with 17 bases left in between. The CDR3 spells CASSLGGTAEREQFF. In nucleotides, the CDR3 is TGTGCCAGCAGCTTAGGGGGGACTGCAGAACGGGAGCAGTTCTTC.

The V gene is TRBV29-1, the J gene TRBJ2-1, with 9 bases lining up with TRBD2. V lost 7 bases and J lost 8; bases outside the gene matches: 3. This CDR3 has 11 amino acids. Germline V gene lookup returns CDR1 SQVTM and CDR2 ANQGSEA. The CDR3 bases are TGCAGCGGGACTAGCGCGGATGAGCAGTTCTTC. Protein sequence: CSGTSADEQFF.

This clonotype has at least ten counts. CDR3 in DNA: TGCGCCAGCAGCTTGGAGAGGGGCTCCACAGATACGCAGTATTTT. Translating it yields CASSLERGSTDTQYF. The chain carries TRBV5-1 and TRBJ2-3; D may correspond to TRBD1 or TRBD2 (5 bases each). The CDR3 totals 15 residues. Germline V gives CDR1 SGHRS, CDR2 YFSETQ. The germline V and J ends were trimmed by 0 bases and 2 bases, with 10 bases remaining between them.